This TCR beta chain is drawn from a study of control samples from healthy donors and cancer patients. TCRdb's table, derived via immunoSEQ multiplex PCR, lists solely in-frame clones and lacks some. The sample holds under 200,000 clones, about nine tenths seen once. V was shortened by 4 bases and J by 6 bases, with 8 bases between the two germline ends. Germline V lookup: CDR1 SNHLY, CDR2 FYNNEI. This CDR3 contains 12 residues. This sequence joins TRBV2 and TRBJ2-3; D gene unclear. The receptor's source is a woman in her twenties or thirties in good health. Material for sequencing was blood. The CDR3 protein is CASSASLDTQYF. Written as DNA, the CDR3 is TGTGCCAGCAGTGCCTCCCTGGATACGCAGTATTTT.